This TCR beta chain was obtained from a study of T cells in Graves' hyperthyroidism and ophthalmopathy. The CDR3 has 15 amino acids. CDR1 is MNHNS and CDR2 is SASEGT in the germline V gene. V lost 7 bases and J 3 bases, leaving 18 bases between the germline ends. Points from the study as a whole: Appearing also in blood were most of the thyroid clonotypes expanded above 0.001. A model built on 13 V-J features separated ophthalmopathy from stable hyperthyroidism.

This clonotype was counted ten times or more. Its antigen is unidentified. RNA transcripts provided the source from which TCR beta CDR3 regions were amplified. The primer set for the first-round RT-PCR of the TCR CDR3 was HTBI. TCRdb called the multiplex PCR reads again in MiXCR, with one record for every CDR3 protein. The table lists a few hundred thousand distinct CDR3 sequences, approximately 16% of them singletons. Researchers barred patients who had uncontrolled infection, other autoimmune disease, pregnancy or lactation. A roughly 10 ml volume of fresh peripheral blood provided the PBMCs. The V gene is TRBV6-1, the J gene TRBJ1-2, with a tentative D call TRBD1 (5 bases). The TCR was taken from a woman aged 40 to 49 with Graves' ophthalmopathy. The sample taken for sequencing was blood. CDR3 in DNA: TGTGCCAGCACCGACCCTGCCGGGACGGACTATGGCTACACCTTC. Translation gives CASTDPAGTDYGYTF.